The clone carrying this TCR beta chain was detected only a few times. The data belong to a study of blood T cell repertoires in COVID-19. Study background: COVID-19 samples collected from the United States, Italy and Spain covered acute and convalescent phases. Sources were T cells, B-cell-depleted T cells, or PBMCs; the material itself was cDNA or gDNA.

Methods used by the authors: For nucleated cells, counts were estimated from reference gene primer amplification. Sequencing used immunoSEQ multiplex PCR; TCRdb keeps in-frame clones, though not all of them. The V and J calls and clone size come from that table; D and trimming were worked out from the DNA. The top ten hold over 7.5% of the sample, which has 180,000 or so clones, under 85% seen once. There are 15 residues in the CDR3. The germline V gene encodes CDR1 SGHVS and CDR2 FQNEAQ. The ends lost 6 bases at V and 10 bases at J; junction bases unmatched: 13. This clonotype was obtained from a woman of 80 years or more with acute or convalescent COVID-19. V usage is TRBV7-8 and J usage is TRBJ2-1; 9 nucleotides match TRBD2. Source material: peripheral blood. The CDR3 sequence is CASSPRRLAGMEQFF. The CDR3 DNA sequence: TGTGCCAGCAGTCCTCGTAGGCTAGCGGGGATGGAGCAGTTCTTC.